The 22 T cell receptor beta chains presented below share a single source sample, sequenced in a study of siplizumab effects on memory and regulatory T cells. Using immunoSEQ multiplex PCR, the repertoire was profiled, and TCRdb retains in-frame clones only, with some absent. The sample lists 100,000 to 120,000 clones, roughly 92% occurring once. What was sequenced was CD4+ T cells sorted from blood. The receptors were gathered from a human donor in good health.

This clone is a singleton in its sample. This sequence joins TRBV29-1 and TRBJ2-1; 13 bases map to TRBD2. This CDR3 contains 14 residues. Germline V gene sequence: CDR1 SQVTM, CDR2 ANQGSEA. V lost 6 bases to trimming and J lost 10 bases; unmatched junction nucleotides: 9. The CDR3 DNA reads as TGCAGCGTAATTCCGGGACTAGCGGGATGGGAGCAGTTCTTC. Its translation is CSVIPGLAGWEQFF.

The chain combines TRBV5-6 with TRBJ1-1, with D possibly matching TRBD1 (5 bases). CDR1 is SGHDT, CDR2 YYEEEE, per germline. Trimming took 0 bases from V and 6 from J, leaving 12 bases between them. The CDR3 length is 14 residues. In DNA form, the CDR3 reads TGTGCCAGCAGCTTGGGTACAGGTGTAGCTGAAGCTTTCTTT. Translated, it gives CASSLGTGVAEAFF.

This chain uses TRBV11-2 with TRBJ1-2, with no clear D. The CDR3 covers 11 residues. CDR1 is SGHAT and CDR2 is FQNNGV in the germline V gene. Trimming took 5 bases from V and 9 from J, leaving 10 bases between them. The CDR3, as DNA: TGTGCCAGCAGCCAAAAGGGTAGCTACACCTTC. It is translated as CASSQKGSYTF.

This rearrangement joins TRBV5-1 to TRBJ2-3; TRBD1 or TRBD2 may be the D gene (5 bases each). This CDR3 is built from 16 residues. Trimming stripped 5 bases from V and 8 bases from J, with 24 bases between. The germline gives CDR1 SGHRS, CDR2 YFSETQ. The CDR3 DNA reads TGCGCCAGCAGATCCGGGACGGAGGCCCTAGGCGGTACGCAGTATTTT. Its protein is CASRSGTEALGGTQYF.

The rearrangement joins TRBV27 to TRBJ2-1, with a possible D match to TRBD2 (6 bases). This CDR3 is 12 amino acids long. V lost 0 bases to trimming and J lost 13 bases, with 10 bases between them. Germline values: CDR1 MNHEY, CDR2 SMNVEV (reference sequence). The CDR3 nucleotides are TGTGCCAGCAGTTTATCCGGGACTGGTCAGTTCTTC. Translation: CASSLSGTGQFF.

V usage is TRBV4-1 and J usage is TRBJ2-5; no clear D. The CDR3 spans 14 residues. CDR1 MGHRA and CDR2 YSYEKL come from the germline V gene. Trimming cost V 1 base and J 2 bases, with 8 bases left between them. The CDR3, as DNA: TGCGCCAGCAGCCAAGTACTGGGGCAAGAGACCCAGTACTTC. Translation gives CASSQVLGQETQYF.

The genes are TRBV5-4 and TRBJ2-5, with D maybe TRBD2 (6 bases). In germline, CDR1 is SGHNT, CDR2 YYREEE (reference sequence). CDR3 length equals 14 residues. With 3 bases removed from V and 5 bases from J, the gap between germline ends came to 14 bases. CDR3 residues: CASSSRLVLETQYF. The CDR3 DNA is TGTGCCAGCAGCTCTAGACTAGTGCTGGAGACCCAGTACTTC. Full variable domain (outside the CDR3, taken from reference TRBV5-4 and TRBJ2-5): ETGVTQSPTHLIKTRGQQVTLRCSSQSGHNTVSWYQQALGQGPQFIFQYYREEENGRGNFPPRFSGLQFPNYSSELNVNALELDDSALYLCASSSRLVLETQYFGPGTRLLVL.

The CDR3 nucleotides are TGTGCCAGCAGTGTCGGGACAGGGTGGTCCGGGGAGCTGTTTTTT. Translating gives CASSVGTGWSGELFF. The chain uses TRBV9 and TRBJ2-2, with TRBD1 matching 9 bases. The germline V gene has CDR1 SGDLS and CDR2 YYNGEE. The CDR3 extends over 15 amino acids. J lost 6 bases, V lost 5 bases, and 8 bases had no gene match.

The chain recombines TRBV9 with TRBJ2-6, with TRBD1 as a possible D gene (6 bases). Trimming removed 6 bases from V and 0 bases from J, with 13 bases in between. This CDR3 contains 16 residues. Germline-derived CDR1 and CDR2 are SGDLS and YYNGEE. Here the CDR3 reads CASTQGSRSGANVLTF. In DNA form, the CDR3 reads TGTGCCAGCACACAGGGCAGTCGCTCTGGGGCCAACGTCCTGACTTTC. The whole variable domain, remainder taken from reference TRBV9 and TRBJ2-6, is DSGVTQTPKHLITATGQRVTLRCSPRSGDLSVYWYQQSLDQGLQFLIQYYNGEERAKGNILERFSAQQFPDLHSELNLSSLELGDSALYFCASTQGSRSGANVLTFGAGSRLTVL.

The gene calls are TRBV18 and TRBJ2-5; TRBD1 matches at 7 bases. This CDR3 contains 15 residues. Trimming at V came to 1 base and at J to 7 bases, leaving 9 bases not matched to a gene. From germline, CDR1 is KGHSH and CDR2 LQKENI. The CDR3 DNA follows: TGTGCCAGCTCACCACGGGTCGAGGGGGCAGGGACCCAGTACTTC. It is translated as CASSPRVEGAGTQYF.

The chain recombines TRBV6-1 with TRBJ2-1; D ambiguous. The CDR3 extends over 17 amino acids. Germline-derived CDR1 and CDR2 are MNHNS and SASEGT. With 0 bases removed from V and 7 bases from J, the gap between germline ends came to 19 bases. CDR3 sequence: CASSEAPRLLGGNEQFF. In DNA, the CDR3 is TGTGCCAGCAGTGAAGCCCCCCGTTTGCTGGGCGGAAATGAGCAGTTCTTC.

CDR3 DNA sequence: TGTGCCAGCTCACCAGTTACAGGGGATACCTACGAGCAGTACTTC. Protein product: CASSPVTGDTYEQYF. The chain uses TRBV18 and TRBJ2-7; 7 bases line up with TRBD1. The CDR3 sequence is 15 residues long. Losses at the gene ends were 2 bases for V and 2 bases for J; bases not matched to a gene: 6. Germline V lookup: CDR1 KGHSH, CDR2 LQKENI.

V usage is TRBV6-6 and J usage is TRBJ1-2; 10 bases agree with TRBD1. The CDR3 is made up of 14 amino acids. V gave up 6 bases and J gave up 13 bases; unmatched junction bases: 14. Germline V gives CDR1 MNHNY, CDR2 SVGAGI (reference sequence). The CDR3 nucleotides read TGTGCCAGCAGCCCCATTGGAGGGACAGGGGCTCTCACCTTC. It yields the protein CASSPIGGTGALTF.

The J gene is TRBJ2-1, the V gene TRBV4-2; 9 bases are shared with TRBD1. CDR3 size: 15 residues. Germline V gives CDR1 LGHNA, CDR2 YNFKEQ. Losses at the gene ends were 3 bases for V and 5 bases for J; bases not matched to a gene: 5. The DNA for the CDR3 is TGTGCCAGCAGCCACGGGACAGGGTTGGACAATGAGCAGTTCTTC. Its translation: CASSHGTGLDNEQFF.

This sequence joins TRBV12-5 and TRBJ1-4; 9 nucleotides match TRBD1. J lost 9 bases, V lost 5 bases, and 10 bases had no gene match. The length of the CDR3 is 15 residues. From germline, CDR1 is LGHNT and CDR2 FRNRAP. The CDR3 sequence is CASGGSGTGIQKLFF. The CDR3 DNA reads TGTGCTAGTGGTGGGTCCGGGACAGGGATCCAAAAACTGTTTTTT.

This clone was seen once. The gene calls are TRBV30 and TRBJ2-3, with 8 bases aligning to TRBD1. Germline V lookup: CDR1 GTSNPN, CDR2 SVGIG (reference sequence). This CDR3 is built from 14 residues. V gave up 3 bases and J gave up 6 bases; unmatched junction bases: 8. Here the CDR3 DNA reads TGTGCCTGGAGCGGACAGGGAGGTTCGGATACGCAGTATTTT. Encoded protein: CAWSGQGGSDTQYF.

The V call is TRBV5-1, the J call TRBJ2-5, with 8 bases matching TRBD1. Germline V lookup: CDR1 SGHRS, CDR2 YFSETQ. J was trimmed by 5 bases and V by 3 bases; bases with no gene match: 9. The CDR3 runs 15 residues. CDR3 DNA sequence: TGCGCCAGCAGCTCCGGACAGGGATCTTGGGAGACCCAGTACTTC. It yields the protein CASSSGQGSWETQYF.

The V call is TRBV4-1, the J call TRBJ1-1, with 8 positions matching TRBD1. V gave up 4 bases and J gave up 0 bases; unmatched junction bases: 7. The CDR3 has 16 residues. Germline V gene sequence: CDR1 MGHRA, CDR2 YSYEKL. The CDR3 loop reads CASSPTGERVNTEAFF. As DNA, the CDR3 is TGCGCCAGCAGCCCGACAGGGGAGAGGGTGAACACTGAAGCTTTCTTT.

The CDR3, as DNA: TGTGCCAGTAGTCCCGGACAGGGGCCACCGAACACTGAAGCTTTCTTT. Residues: CASSPGQGPPNTEAFF. This chain connects TRBV19 to TRBJ1-1; 9 bases agree with TRBD1. The ends lost 5 bases at V and 1 base at J; junction bases unmatched: 8. The length of the CDR3 is 16 residues. The germline gives CDR1 LNHDA, CDR2 SQIVND (reference sequence).

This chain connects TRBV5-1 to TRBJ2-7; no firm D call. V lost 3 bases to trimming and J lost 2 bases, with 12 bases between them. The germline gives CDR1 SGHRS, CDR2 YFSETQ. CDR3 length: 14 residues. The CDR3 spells CASSWSTDTYEQYF. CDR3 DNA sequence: TGCGCCAGCAGCTGGAGCACAGATACCTACGAGCAGTACTTC. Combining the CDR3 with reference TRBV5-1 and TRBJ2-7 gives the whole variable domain KAGVTQTPRYLIKTRGQQVTLSCSPISGHRSVSWYQQTPGQGLQFLFEYFSETQRNKGNFPGRFSGRQFSNSRSEMNVSTLELGDSALYLCASSWSTDTYEQYFGPGTRLTVT.

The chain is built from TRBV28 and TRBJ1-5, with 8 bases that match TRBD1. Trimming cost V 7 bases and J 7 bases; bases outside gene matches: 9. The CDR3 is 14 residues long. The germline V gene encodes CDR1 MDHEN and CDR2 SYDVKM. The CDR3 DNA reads TGTGCCAGCACCGCAGGACAGGGCGACCAGCCCCAGCATTTT. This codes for CASTAGQGDQPQHF.

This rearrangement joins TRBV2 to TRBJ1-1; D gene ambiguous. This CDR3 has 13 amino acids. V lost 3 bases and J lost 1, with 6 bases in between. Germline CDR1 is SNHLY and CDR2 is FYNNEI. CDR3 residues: CASSDNRNTEAFF. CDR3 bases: TGTGCCAGCAGTGATAACCGGAACACTGAAGCTTTCTTT.